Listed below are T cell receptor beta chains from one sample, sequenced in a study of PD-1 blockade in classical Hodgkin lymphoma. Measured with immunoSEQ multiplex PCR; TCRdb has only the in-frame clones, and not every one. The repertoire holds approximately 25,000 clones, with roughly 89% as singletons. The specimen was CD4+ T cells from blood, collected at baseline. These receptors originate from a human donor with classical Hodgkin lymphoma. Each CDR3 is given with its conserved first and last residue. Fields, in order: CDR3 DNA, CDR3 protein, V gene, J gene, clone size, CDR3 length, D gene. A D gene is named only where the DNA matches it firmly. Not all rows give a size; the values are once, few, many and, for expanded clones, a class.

CDR3 DNA: TGTGCCAGCTCACCACTTAGGTTATCCTACAATGAGCAGTTCTTC
CDR3 protein: CASSPLRLSYNEQFF
V gene: TRBV18
J gene: TRBJ2-1
clone size: NA
CDR3 length: 15
D gene: NA

CDR3 DNA: TGTGCCAGCAGCTTAGATTCGGACAGGGGGCGAACCGGGGAGCTGTTTTTT
CDR3 protein: CASSLDSDRGRTGELFF
V gene: TRBV7-2
J gene: TRBJ2-2
clone size: NA
CDR3 length: 17
D gene: TRBD1

CDR3 DNA: TGTGCCAGCAGTTCCTCGATAAACACTGAAGCTTTCTTT
CDR3 protein: CASSSSINTEAFF
V gene: TRBV27
J gene: TRBJ1-1
clone size: NA
CDR3 length: 13
D gene: NA

CDR3 DNA: TGTGCCAGCAGTGAGGGAGGAGATGGCTACACCTTC
CDR3 protein: CASSEGGDGYTF
V gene: TRBV2
J gene: TRBJ1-2
clone size: once
CDR3 length: 12
D gene: NA

CDR3 DNA: TGCGCCAGCAGCTTGAGGGGGAAGGCTGAAGCTTTCTTT
CDR3 protein: CASSLRGKAEAFF
V gene: TRBV5-1
J gene: TRBJ1-1
clone size: NA
CDR3 length: 13
D gene: NA

CDR3 DNA: TGTGCCAGCAGCAGAGGGACAGACTTGGGCTACACCTTC
CDR3 protein: CASSRGTDLGYTF
V gene: TRBV2
J gene: TRBJ1-2
clone size: few
CDR3 length: 13
D gene: TRBD1

CDR3 DNA: TGCAGCGTTGGAGGGACAGGGGGAACCGGGGAGCTGTTTTTT
CDR3 protein: CSVGGTGGTGELFF
V gene: TRBV29-1
J gene: TRBJ2-2
clone size: NA
CDR3 length: 14
D gene: TRBD1

CDR3 DNA: TGTGCCAGCAGTTCCCCGCCCACTAGCGGTTTTGAGACCCAGTACTTC
CDR3 protein: CASSSPPTSGFETQYF
V gene: TRBV28
J gene: TRBJ2-5
clone size: NA
CDR3 length: 16
D gene: TRBD2

CDR3 DNA: TGTGCCAGCAGCGGACCCCGGGACATAGATAATTCACCCCTCCACTTT
CDR3 protein: CASSGPRDIDNSPLHF
V gene: TRBV9
J gene: TRBJ1-6
clone size: NA
CDR3 length: 16
D gene: NA

CDR3 DNA: TGCGCCAGCAGCCAACCCGCTCGGGACAGTTCCTACGAGCAGTACTTC
CDR3 protein: CASSQPARDSSYEQYF
V gene: TRBV4-3
J gene: TRBJ2-7
clone size: NA
CDR3 length: 16
D gene: TRBD1

CDR3 DNA: TGTGCCAGCAGCCACTGGGGGGCCGGGAACACTGAAGCTTTCTTT
CDR3 protein: CASSHWGAGNTEAFF
V gene: TRBV7-9
J gene: TRBJ1-1
clone size: few
CDR3 length: 15
D gene: NA

CDR3 DNA: TGTGCCAGCAGCTTAGGACCCTCTAGGACCCGGCGCGAGCAGTACTTC
CDR3 protein: CASSLGPSRTRREQYF
V gene: TRBV7-2
J gene: TRBJ2-7
clone size: NA
CDR3 length: 16
D gene: NA

CDR3 DNA: TGCAGCGTTGAAGGGGACAGGGGAGCTTTCTTT
CDR3 protein: CSVEGDRGAFF
V gene: TRBV29-1
J gene: TRBJ1-1
clone size: NA
CDR3 length: 11
D gene: TRBD1

CDR3 DNA: TGCGCCACCAAATACCAGCTAGGGACGCTCCAAGAGACCCAGTACTTC
CDR3 protein: CATKYQLGTLQETQYF
V gene: TRBV5-1
J gene: TRBJ2-5
clone size: NA
CDR3 length: 16
D gene: NA

CDR3 DNA: TGTGCCAGCAGTTACGGGGAGGGGCATAGCAATCAGCCCCAGCATTTT
CDR3 protein: CASSYGEGHSNQPQHF
V gene: TRBV6-6
J gene: TRBJ1-5
clone size: NA
CDR3 length: 16
D gene: NA